What follows are 3 T cell receptor beta chains derived from one specimen sequenced in a study of blood T cell repertoires in COVID-19. The repertoire was sequenced with immunoSEQ multiplex PCR; TCRdb's copy has only in-frame clones and lacks some. This table has 140,000 to 150,000 clones, more than 65% appearing once. Sequencing was done on a sample of peripheral blood. These receptors were obtained from a man between 60 and 70 years old with active or convalescent COVID-19.

The genes are TRBV9 and TRBJ2-3, with 14 bases that match TRBD2. V trimming: 0 bases; J trimming: 6 bases; junction bases outside the gene matches: 9. The CDR3 runs 18 residues. CDR1 is SGDLS and CDR2 is YYNGEE in the germline V gene. Here the CDR3 reads CASSVAPGLAGVRDTQYF. CDR3 in DNA: TGTGCCAGCAGCGTAGCCCCGGGACTAGCGGGAGTACGGGATACGCAGTATTTT.

The chain joins TRBV4-1 to TRBJ2-2; 9 bases are a match to TRBD2. The CDR3 runs to 14 residues. The J segment lost 1 base and the V segment lost 6 bases, leaving 0 bases of the junction unmatched. Germline-derived CDR1 and CDR2 are MGHRA and YSYEKL. The CDR3 sequence: CASRAGGNTGELFF. The CDR3 DNA reads as TGCGCCAGCAGAGCGGGGGGGAACACCGGGGAGCTGTTTTTT.

This chain uses TRBV5-4 with TRBJ1-2; tentatively, D is TRBD1 (6 bases). The germline CDR1 and CDR2 sequences are SGHNT and YYREEE (reference sequence). The V and J ends lost 0 bases and 7 bases respectively, with 13 bases between them. This CDR3 is built from 14 residues. CDR3 sequence reads: CASSLASIQGGYTF. The CDR3 nucleotides read TGTGCCAGCAGCTTGGCTTCTATACAGGGTGGCTACACCTTC.